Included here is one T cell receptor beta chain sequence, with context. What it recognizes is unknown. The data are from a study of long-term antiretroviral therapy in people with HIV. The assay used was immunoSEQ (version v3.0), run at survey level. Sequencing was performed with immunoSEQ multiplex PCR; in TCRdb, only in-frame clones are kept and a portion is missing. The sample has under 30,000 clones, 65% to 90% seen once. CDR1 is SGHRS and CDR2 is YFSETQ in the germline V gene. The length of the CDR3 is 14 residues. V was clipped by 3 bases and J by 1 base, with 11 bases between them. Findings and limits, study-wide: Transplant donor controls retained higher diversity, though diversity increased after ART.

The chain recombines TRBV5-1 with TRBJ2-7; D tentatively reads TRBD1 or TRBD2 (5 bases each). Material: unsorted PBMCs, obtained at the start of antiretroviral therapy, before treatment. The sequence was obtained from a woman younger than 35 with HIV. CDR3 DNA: TGCGCCAGCAGCTCCGGGACCGCATCCTACGAGCAGTACTTC. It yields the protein CASSSGTASYEQYF.